This TCR beta chain was documented in a study of blood T cell repertoires in COVID-19. About the research overall: Samples representing acute and convalescent COVID-19 were sourced from the United States, Italy and Spain.

V was trimmed by 5 bases and J by 8 bases, leaving 7 bases between them. The CDR3 is 11 residues long. Germline CDR1 and CDR2: MNHEY and SMNVEV (reference sequence). Original analysis: Counts of nucleated cells, estimated from reference gene primer amplification, were obtained. The protocol was immunoSEQ multiplex PCR, while the TCRdb copy is restricted to in-frame clones and leaves out a portion. The V and J calls and clone size were taken over from that table, and D and trimming were inferred from the DNA. The sample has about 300,000 clones; approximately 90% are singletons. The clonotype originates from a man aged 18 to 30 with active or convalescent COVID-19. The chain carries TRBV27 and TRBJ2-1; weak D call: TRBD1 (5 bases). The specimen was peripheral blood. The CDR3 DNA sequence: TGTGCCAGCAGTATAGGGGATGAGCAGTTCTTC. Translating gives CASSIGDEQFF.